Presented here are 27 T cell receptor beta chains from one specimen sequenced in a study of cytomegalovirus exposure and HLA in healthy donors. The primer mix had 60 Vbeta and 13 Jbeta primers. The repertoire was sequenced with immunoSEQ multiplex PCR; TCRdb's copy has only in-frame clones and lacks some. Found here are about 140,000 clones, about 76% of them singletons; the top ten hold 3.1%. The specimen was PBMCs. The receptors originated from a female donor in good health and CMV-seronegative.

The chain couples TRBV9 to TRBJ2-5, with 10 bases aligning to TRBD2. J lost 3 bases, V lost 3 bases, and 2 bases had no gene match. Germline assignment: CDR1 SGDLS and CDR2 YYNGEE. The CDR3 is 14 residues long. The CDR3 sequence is CASSALAGEETQYF. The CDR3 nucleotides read TGTGCCAGCAGCGCGCTAGCGGGGGAAGAGACCCAGTACTTC.

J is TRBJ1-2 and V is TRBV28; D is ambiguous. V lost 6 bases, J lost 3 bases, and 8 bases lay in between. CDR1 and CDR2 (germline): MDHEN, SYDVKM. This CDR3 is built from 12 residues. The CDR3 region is CASRVTDYGYTF. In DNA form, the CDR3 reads TGTGCCAGCAGGGTAACTGACTATGGCTACACCTTC.

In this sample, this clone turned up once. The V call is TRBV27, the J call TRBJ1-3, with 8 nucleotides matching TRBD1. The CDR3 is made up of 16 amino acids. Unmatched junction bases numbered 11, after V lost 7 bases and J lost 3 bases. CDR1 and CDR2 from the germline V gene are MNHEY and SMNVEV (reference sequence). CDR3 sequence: CASNLVQGDVGNTIYF. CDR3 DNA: TGTGCCAGCAATCTAGTACAGGGGGATGTTGGAAACACCATATATTTT.

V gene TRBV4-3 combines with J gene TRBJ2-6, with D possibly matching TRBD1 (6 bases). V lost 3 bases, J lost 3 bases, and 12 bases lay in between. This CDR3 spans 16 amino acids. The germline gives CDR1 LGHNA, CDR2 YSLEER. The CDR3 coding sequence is TGCGCCAGCAGCCAGGACACAGGGAGTGGGGCCAACGTCCTGACTTTC. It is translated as CASSQDTGSGANVLTF.

The CDR3 bases are TGTGCCATACGGGACAGGTGGTTTAAGTTCTTC. Residues: CAIRDRWFKFF. The chain has TRBV5-8 and TRBJ2-1; 8 bases are a match to TRBD1. Trimming cost V 9 bases and J 14 bases; bases outside gene matches: 10. The germline V gene encodes CDR1 SGHTS and CDR2 YDEGEE. The CDR3 contains 11 residues.

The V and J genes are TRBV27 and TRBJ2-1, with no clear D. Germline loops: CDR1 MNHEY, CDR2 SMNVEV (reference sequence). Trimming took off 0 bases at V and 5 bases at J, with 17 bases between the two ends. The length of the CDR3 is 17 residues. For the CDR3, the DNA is TGTGCCAGCAGTTTATCTTGGTGGTCAACCGCGGACAATGAGCAGTTCTTC. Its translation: CASSLSWWSTADNEQFF.

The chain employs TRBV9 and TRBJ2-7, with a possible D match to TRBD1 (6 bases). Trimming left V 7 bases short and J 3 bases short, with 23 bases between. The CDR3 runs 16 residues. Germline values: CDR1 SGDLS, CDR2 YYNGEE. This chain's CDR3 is CASRDQGGESYYEQYF. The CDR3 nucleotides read TGTGCCAGCCGGGATCAAGGGGGAGAGAGCTACTACGAGCAGTACTTC.

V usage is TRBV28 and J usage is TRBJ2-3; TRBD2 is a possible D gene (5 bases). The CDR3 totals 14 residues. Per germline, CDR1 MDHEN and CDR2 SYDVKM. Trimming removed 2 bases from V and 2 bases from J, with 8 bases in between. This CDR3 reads CASSLGRVTDTQYF. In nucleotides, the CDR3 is TGTGCCAGCAGTTTAGGGCGGGTCACAGATACGCAGTATTTT.

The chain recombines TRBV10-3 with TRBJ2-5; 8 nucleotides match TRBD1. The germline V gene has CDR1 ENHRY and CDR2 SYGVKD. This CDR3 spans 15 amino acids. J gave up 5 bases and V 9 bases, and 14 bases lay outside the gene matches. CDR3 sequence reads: CAISPGQAGRETQYF. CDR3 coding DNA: TGTGCCATAAGCCCGGGACAGGCGGGGCGGGAGACCCAGTACTTC.

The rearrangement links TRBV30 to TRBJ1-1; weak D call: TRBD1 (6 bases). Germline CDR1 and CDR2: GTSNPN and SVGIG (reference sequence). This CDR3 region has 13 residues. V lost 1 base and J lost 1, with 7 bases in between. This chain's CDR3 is CAWSATGNTEAFF. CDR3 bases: TGTGCCTGGAGTGCGACAGGGAACACTGAAGCTTTCTTT. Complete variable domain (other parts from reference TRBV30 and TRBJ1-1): SQTIHQWPATLVQPVGSPLSLECTVEGTSNPNLYWYRQAAGRGLQLLFYSVGIGQISSEVPQNLSASRPQDRQFILSSKKLLLSDSGFYLCAWSATGNTEAFFGQGTRLTVV.

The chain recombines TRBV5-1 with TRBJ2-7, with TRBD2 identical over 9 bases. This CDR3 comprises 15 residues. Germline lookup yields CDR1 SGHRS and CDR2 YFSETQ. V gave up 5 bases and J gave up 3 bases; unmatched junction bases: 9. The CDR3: CASRTNSAGGYEQYF. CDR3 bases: TGCGCCAGCAGAACTAACTCAGCGGGGGGCTACGAGCAGTACTTC. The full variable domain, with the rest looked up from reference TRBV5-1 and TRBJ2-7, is KAGVTQTPRYLIKTRGQQVTLSCSPISGHRSVSWYQQTPGQGLQFLFEYFSETQRNKGNFPGRFSGRQFSNSRSEMNVSTLELGDSALYLCASRTNSAGGYEQYFGPGTRLTVT.

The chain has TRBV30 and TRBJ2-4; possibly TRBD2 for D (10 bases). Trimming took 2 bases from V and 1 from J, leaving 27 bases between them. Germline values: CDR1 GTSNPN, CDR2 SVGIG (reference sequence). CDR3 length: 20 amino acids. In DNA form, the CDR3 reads TGTGCCTGGAGTCAGGAACAGGGGGCTTTTAGCGGGAGGGCCAAAAACATTCAGTACTTC. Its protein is CAWSQEQGAFSGRAKNIQYF.

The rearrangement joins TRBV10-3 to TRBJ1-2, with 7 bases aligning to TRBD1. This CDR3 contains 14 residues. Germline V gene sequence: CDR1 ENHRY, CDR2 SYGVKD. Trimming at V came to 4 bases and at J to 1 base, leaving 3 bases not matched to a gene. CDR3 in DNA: TGTGCCATCAGTGGGACAGGCGTTAACTATGGCTACACCTTC. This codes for CAISGTGVNYGYTF.

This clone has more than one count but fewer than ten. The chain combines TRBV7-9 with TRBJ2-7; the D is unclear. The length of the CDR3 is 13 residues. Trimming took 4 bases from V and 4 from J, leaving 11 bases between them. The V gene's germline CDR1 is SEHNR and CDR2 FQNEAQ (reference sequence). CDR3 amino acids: CASSSTIEYEQYF. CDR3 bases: TGTGCCAGCAGCTCTACCATCGAGTACGAGCAGTACTTC. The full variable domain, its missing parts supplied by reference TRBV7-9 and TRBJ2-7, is DTGVSQNPRHKITKRGQNVTFRCDPISEHNRLYWYRQTLGQGPEFLTYFQNEAQLEKSRLLSDRFSAERPKGSFSTLEIQRTEQGDSAMYLCASSSTIEYEQYFGPGTRLTVT.

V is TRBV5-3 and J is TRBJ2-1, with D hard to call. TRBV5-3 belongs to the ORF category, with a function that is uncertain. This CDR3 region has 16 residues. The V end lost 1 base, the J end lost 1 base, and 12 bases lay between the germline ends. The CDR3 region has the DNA TGTGCCAGAAGCTTGAGCTACCCTCCGTCCTACAATGAGCAGTTCTTC. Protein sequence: CARSLSYPPSYNEQFF.

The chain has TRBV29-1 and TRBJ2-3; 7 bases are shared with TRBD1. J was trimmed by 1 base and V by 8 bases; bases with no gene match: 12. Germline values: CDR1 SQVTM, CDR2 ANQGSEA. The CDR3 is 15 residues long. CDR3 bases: TGCAGCTTTTCCCCTCCCGGGACAGGCACAGATACGCAGTATTTT. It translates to CSFSPPGTGTDTQYF.

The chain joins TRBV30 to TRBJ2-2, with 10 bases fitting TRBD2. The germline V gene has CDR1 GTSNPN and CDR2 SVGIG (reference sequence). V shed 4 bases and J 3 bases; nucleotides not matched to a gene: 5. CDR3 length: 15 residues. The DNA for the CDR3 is TGTGCCTGGAAGAGGCTAGCGGGAGACACCGGGGAGCTGTTTTTT. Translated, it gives CAWKRLAGDTGELFF.

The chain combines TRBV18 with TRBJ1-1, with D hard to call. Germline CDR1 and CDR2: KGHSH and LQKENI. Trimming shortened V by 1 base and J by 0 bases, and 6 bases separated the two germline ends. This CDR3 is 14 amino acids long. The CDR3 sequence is CASSPRSMNTEAFF. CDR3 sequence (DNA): TGTGCCAGCTCACCACGGAGTATGAACACTGAAGCTTTCTTT.

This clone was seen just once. The CDR3 sequence: CASNRATGELFF. CDR3 in DNA: TGCGCCAGCAACCGAGCGACCGGGGAGCTGTTTTTT. The V call is TRBV4-1, the J call TRBJ2-2; D not certain. Per the germline V gene, CDR1 is MGHRA and CDR2 is YSYEKL. This CDR3 contains 12 residues. The germline V and J ends were trimmed by 7 bases and 5 bases, with 8 bases remaining between them.

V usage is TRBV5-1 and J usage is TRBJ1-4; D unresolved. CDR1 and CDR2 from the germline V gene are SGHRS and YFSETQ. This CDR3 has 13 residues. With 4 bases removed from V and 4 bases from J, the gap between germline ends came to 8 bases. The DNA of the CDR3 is TGCGCCAGCAGCCCTTACAGTAATGAAAAACTGTTTTTT. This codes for CASSPYSNEKLFF.

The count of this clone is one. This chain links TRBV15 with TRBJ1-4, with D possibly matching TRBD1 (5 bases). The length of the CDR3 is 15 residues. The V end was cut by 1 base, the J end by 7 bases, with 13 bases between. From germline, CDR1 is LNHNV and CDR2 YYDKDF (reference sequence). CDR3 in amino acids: CATSRAQVRGEKLFF. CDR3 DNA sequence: TGTGCCACCAGCAGAGCACAGGTTAGAGGTGAAAAACTGTTTTTT.

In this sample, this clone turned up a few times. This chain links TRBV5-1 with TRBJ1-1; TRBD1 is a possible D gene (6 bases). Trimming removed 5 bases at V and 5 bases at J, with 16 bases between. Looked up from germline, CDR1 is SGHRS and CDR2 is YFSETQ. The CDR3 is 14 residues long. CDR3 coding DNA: TGCGCCAGCAGGGCACAGGGATCCAAAACTGAAGCTTTCTTT. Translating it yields CASRAQGSKTEAFF.

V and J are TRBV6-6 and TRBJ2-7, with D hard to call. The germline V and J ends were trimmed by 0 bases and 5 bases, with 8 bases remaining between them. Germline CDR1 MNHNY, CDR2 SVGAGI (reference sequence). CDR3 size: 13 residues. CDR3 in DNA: TGTGCCAGCAGTTACTCGAGTGGGCACGAGCAGTACTTC. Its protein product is CASSYSSGHEQYF.

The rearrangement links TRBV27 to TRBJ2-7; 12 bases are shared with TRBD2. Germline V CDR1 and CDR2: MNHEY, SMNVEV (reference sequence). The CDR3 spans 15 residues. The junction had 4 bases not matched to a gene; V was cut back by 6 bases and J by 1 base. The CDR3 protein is CASRYGLAGSYEQYF. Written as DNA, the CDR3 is TGTGCCAGCAGGTACGGACTAGCGGGATCCTACGAGCAGTACTTC.

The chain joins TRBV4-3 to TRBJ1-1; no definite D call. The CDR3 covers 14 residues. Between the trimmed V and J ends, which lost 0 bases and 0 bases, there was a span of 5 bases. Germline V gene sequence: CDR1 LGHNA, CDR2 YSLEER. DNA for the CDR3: TGCGCCAGCAGCCAAGATCGAGTGAACACTGAAGCTTTCTTT. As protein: CASSQDRVNTEAFF.

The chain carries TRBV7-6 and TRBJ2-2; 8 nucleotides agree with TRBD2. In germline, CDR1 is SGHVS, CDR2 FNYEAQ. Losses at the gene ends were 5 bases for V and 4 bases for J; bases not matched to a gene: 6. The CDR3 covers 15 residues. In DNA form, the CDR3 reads TGTGCCAGCAGCGATAGCGGGGCATCCACCGGGGAGCTGTTTTTT. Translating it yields CASSDSGASTGELFF.

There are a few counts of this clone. The CDR3 nucleotides are TGTGCCAGCAGCATTTCTAGACGTGAAACTGGGGCCAACGTCCTGACTTTC. Residues: CASSISRRETGANVLTF. The chain has TRBV7-2 and TRBJ2-6; D remains unclear. V lost 5 bases and J 2 bases, leaving 16 bases between the germline ends. Germline assignment: CDR1 SGHTA and CDR2 FQGNSA. The CDR3 loop spans 17 amino acids.